These 2 T cell receptor beta chains originate from one sample sequenced in a study of shared clonotypes between healthy human individuals. Repertoires were generated with immunoSEQ multiplex PCR, while TCRdb's copy carries only in-frame clones and drops some. This table has some 580,000 clones, approximately 97% appearing once. Material for sequencing was naive CD4+ T cells sorted from blood. The subset here: CD45RA+ positively selected. These receptor sequences come from a woman aged 30 to 39 in good health.

The chain joins TRBV19 to TRBJ1-2; unclear D gene. Trimming left V 10 bases short and J 2 bases short, with 17 bases between. This CDR3 comprises 14 residues. The germline gives CDR1 LNHDA, CDR2 SQIVND (reference sequence). DNA for the CDR3: TGTGCCACCCAACCCGGACGAAAAAACTATGGCTACACCTTC. Its protein is CATQPGRKNYGYTF.

CDR3 in amino acids: CASTLDRGSYNEQFF. The CDR3 region has the DNA TGTGCCAGTACCCTAGACAGGGGCTCCTACAATGAGCAGTTCTTC. The chain employs TRBV19 and TRBJ2-1; 8 bases are a match to TRBD1. Trimming cost V 7 bases and J 0 bases; bases outside gene matches: 5. This CDR3 region has 15 residues. Germline loops: CDR1 LNHDA, CDR2 SQIVND (reference sequence).